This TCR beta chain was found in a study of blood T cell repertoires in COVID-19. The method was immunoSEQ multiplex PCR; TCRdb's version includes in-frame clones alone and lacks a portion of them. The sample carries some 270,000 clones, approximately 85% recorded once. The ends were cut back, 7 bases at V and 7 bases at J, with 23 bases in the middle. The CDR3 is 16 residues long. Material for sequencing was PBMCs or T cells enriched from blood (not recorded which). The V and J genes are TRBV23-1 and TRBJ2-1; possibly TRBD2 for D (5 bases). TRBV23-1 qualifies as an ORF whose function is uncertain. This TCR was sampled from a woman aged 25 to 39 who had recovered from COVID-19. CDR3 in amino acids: CASKVRRTVEGNEQFF. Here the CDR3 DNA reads TGCGCCAGCAAAGTAAGGAGGACGGTGGAAGGGAATGAGCAGTTCTTC.